This TCR beta chain is drawn from a study of cytomegalovirus exposure and HLA in healthy donors. The CDR3 contains 14 residues. Losses at the gene ends were 7 bases for V and 4 bases for J; bases not matched to a gene: 5. Germline CDR1 and CDR2: SEHNR and FQNEAQ (reference sequence). PCR was performed using 60 Vbeta and 13 Jbeta primers. Profiling relied on immunoSEQ multiplex PCR, and the TCRdb table lists in-frame clones only, not all of them. The sample holds some 57,000 clones, about 50% seen once. The TCR comes from a human donor in good health. Sequenced: PBMCs. The chain combines TRBV7-9 with TRBJ1-3; 9 nucleotides line up with TRBD1. The CDR3 DNA is TGTGCCAGCAACGGGGACAGGGTCGGAAACACCATATATTTT. The encoded protein is CASNGDRVGNTIYF.